This TCR beta chain was profiled in a study of multiple sclerosis patients with progressive multifocal leukoencephalopathy. The sample's time point: roughly 6 months of natalizumab therapy. At 6 months of natalizumab came T1, and at 12 months came T2. This clone was picked up one time. What it recognizes is unknown. After removal of 7 bases from V and 6 bases from J, the junction contained 16 bases not matched to a gene. Germline lookup yields CDR1 SQVTM and CDR2 ANQGSEA. This CDR3 has 16 residues. Study-wide results and caveats: TRBV and TRBJ usage showed no common pattern when PML developed. Expanded clones at PML onset predated and persisted through natalizumab therapy. In most PML patients, TRB repertoires appeared less diverse by entropy.

The data were produced by immunoSEQ multiplex PCR, yet TCRdb's version contains in-frame clones alone and is incomplete. The sample includes tens of thousands of clones, 85% to 90% seen only once; the top ten take about 1.6%. The sequence was obtained from a human donor with multiple sclerosis. The sample in question was PBMCs, obtained from a patient treated with natalizumab. The chain employs TRBV29-1 and TRBJ1-4; 8 bases map to TRBD1. The CDR3 loop reads CSARPRSGQGHEKLFF. The CDR3 bases are TGCAGCGCGAGACCCCGGAGTGGACAGGGACATGAAAAACTGTTTTTT.